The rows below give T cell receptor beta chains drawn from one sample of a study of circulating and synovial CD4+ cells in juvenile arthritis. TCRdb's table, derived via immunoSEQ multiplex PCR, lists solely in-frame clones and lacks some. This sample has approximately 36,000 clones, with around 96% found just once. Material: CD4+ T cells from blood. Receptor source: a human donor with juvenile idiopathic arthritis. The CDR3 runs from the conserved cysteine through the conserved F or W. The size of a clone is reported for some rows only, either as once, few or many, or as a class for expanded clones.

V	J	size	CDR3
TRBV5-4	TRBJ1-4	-	CASSDTGPTNEKLFF
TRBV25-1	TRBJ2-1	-	CASSELGSGTPDEQFF
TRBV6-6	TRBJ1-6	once	CASSYSNSPLHF
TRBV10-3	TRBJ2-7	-	CAISERDRTYEQYF
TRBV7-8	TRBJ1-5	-	CASSSQAQPQHF
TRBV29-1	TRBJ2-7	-	CSVTDRGHGYEQYF
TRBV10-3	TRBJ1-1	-	CAISERGTINEAFF
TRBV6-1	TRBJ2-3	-	CASSEGGSRGHTQYF
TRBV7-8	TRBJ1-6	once	CATVYEGFESPLHF
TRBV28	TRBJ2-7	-	CASSGGQGLYEQYF
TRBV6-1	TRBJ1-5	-	CASSPGDRYQPQHF
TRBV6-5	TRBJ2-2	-	CASSYVSGGPGGELFF
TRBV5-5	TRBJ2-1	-	CASSPKPSGGAGRQFF
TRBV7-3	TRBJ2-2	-	CASRGTGGGRPGELFF
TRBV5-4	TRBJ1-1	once	CASSARDSAEAFF
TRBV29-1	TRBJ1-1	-	CSVEEDYSEAFF
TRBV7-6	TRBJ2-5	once	CASSLALTSGGAHQETQYF
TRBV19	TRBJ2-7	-	CASSRGGGQGKTYEQYF
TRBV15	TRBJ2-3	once	CATSKVPPGGRSDTQYF
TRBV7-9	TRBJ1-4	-	CASRANEKLFF
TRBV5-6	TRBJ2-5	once	CASSFGDRVKEETQYF